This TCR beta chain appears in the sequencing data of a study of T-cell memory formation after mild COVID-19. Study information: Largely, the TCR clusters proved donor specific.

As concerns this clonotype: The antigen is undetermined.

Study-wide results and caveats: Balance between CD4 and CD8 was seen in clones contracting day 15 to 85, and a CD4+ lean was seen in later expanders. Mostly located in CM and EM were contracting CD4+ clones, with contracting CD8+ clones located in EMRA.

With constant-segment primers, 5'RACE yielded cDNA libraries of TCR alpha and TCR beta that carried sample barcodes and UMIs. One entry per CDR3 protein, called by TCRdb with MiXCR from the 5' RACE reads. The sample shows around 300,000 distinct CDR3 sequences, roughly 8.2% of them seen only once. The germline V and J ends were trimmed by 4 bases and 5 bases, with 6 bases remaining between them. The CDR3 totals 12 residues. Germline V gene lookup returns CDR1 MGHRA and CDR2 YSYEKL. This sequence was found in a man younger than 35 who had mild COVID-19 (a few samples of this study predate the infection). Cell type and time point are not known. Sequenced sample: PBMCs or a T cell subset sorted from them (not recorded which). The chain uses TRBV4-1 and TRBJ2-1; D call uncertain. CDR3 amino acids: CASSPEDNEQFF. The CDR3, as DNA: TGCGCCAGCAGCCCGGAAGACAATGAGCAGTTCTTC.